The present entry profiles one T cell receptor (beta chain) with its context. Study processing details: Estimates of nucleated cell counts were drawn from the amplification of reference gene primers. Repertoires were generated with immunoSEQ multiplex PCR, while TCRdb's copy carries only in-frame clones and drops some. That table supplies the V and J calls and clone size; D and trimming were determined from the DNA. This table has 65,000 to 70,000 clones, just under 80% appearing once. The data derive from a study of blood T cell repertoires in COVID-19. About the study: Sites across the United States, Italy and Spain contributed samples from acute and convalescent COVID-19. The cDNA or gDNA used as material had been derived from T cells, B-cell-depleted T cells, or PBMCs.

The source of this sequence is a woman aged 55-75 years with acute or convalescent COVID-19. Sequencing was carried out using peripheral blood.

The CDR3 here is CASSLDGDYGYTF. As DNA, the CDR3 is TGTGCCAGCAGCTTAGACGGTGACTATGGCTACACCTTC. The V gene is TRBV7-8, the J gene TRBJ1-2; D not resolved. There are 13 residues in the CDR3. Looked up from germline, CDR1 is SGHVS and CDR2 is FQNEAQ. V lost 1 base and J 3 bases, leaving 6 bases between the germline ends.